Listed here are 6 T cell receptor beta chains from one sample, sequenced in a study of T cells after yellow fever vaccination. TCRdb reanalysed the 5' RACE reads using MiXCR and keeps one entry per CDR3 protein. In the table there are under 550,000 distinct CDR3 sequences, roughly 22% of which are singletons. Sequences were derived from PBMCs, sampled 21 days after the first yellow fever vaccination. The receptors derive from a man aged 18 to 29 who received the YFV17D yellow fever vaccine.

In this sample, this clonotype turned up a few times. The chain is built from TRBV6-5 and TRBJ2-3; 8 bases are a match to TRBD1. This CDR3 region has 15 residues. V lost 5 bases and J lost 1; bases outside the gene matches: 5. Looked up from germline, CDR1 is MNHEY and CDR2 is SVGAGI. CDR3 coding DNA: TGTGCCAGCAGTCACCCGGGACAGGGCACAGATACGCAGTATTTT. The encoded protein is CASSHPGQGTDTQYF.

The chain joins TRBV6-5 to TRBJ2-2, with TRBD1 as a possible D gene (6 bases). The V end lost 2 bases, the J end lost 4 bases, and 8 bases lay between the germline ends. Per the germline V gene, CDR1 is MNHEY and CDR2 is SVGAGI. The CDR3 length is 14 residues. Here the CDR3 DNA reads TGTGCCAGCAGTTACCAGGGGACCACCGGGGAGCTGTTTTTT. Protein: CASSYQGTTGELFF.

V gene TRBV5-1 combines with J gene TRBJ1-1; D remains ambiguous. From germline, CDR1 is SGHRS and CDR2 YFSETQ. The CDR3 runs 15 residues. Trimming stripped 1 base from V and 3 bases from J, with 13 bases between. CDR3 residues: CASSLLDPGDTEAFF. As DNA, the CDR3 is TGCGCCAGCAGCTTGTTGGATCCTGGGGACACTGAAGCTTTCTTT.

A few counts support this clonotype. This rearrangement joins TRBV7-6 to TRBJ2-5; TRBD1 or TRBD2 may be the D gene (5 bases each). Trimming stripped 6 bases from V and 4 bases from J, with 15 bases between. Germline-derived CDR1 and CDR2 are SGHVS and FNYEAQ. This CDR3 is 14 amino acids long. For the CDR3, the DNA is TGTGCCAGCAGTTTGCGCAGGGACCTAGAGACCCAGTACTTC. This codes for CASSLRRDLETQYF.

This sequence joins TRBV11-1 and TRBJ2-1, with 10 positions matching TRBD2. This CDR3 is built from 15 residues. Trimming cost V 5 bases and J 8 bases; bases outside gene matches: 9. Germline V gene sequence: CDR1 SGHAT, CDR2 FQDESV (reference sequence). The CDR3 loop is CASSPSGGPSDEQFF. The CDR3 DNA follows: TGTGCCAGCAGCCCTAGCGGGGGCCCTTCAGATGAGCAGTTCTTC.

This clonotype has a handful of counts. The rearrangement uses TRBV6-1 and TRBJ1-2, with 12 positions matching TRBD1. CDR3 length equals 15 residues. The J segment lost 7 bases and the V segment lost 6 bases, leaving 9 bases of the junction unmatched. CDR1 and CDR2 (germline): MNHNS, SASEGT. The CDR3 protein is CASSSPGQGASGYTF. The CDR3 nucleotides read TGTGCCAGCAGCTCACCGGGACAGGGGGCTAGTGGCTACACCTTC.